The rows below give T cell receptor beta chains drawn from one sample of a study of T cell responses to AZD1222 COVID-19 vaccine. Generated by immunoSEQ multiplex PCR, the TCRdb table keeps only in-frame clones and is missing some. Of about 150,000 clones in the sample, 80% to 95% were seen once. The sequencing used peripheral blood, collected on day 0 of AZD1222 vaccination. The receptors shown here come from an adult in good health. The CDR3 runs from the conserved cysteine through the conserved F or W. A D gene is named only where the DNA matches it firmly. Part of the rows lack a size; the others show once, few, many or a class for expanded clones.

d_gene	abundance	j_gene	v_gene	CDR3aa	CDR3nt
-	-	TRBJ2-1	TRBV11-3	CASSLDQEGDNEQFF	TGTGCCAGCAGCTTAGATCAAGAAGGAGACAATGAGCAGTTCTTC
TRBD2	once	TRBJ2-1	TRBV30	CACAKRLAGIRNEQFF	TGTGCCTGCGCAAAACGACTAGCGGGAATTAGGAATGAGCAGTTCTTC
TRBD2	-	TRBJ2-5	TRBV5-1	CASSPLAGGQETQYF	TGCGCCAGCAGCCCGTTAGCGGGGGGGCAAGAGACCCAGTACTTC
-	-	TRBJ1-2	TRBV27	CASGEVQGNYGYTF	TGTGCCAGCGGCGAGGTCCAGGGAAACTATGGCTACACCTTC
TRBD1	-	TRBJ1-1	TRBV6-2/TRBV6-3	CASSYSIFGWEGATEAFF	TGTGCCAGCAGTTACTCGATTTTTGGTTGGGAGGGGGCCACTGAAGCTTTCTTT
TRBD1	-	TRBJ1-1	TRBV9	CASSFRTGEDTEAFF	TGTGCCAGCAGCTTCCGGACAGGGGAGGACACTGAAGCTTTCTTT
-	-	TRBJ2-7	TRBV23-1	CASSQVFSYEQYF	TGCGCCAGCAGTCAAGTGTTCTCCTACGAGCAGTACTTC
-	few	TRBJ1-2	TRBV7-9	CASSLVRGSPLHGYTF	TGTGCCAGCAGCTTAGTGAGAGGGTCCCCCCTACATGGCTACACCTTC
TRBD1	-	TRBJ2-6	TRBV9	CASSRPRDRGPGANVLTF	TGTGCCAGCAGCCGTCCCCGGGACAGGGGGCCCGGGGCCAACGTCCTGACTTTC
TRBD1	-	TRBJ1-3	TRBV7-9	CASSFDRDSGNTIYF	TGTGCCAGCAGCTTCGACAGGGACTCTGGAAACACCATATATTTT
-	once	TRBJ1-6	TRBV27	CASSLSRRGFNSPLHF	TGTGCCAGCAGTTTATCCAGGAGGGGTTTTAATTCACCCCTCCACTTT
TRBD1	-	TRBJ2-6	TRBV10-3	CAISGDRGSGANVLTF	TGTGCCATCAGTGGGGACAGGGGCTCTGGGGCCAACGTCCTGACTTTC
-	-	TRBJ1-1	TRBV27	CASSLGEMNTEAFF	TGTGCCAGCAGTTTAGGAGAAATGAACACTGAAGCTTTCTTT
-	few	TRBJ1-1	TRBV18	CASSPRADQNTEAFF	TGTGCCAGCTCACCCCGAGCAGATCAGAACACTGAAGCTTTCTTT
-	once	TRBJ1-3	TRBV7-2	CASSRGNGYTIYF	TGTGCCAGCAGCCGGGGGAACGGGTACACCATATATTTT
TRBD1	-	TRBJ1-2	TRBV28	CASSTGQGYGYTF	TGTGCCAGCAGTACGGGACAGGGCTATGGCTACACCTTC
-	-	TRBJ1-2	TRBV30	CAWSPTGAGGYTF	TGTGCCTGGAGTCCAACCGGGGCGGGTGGCTACACCTTC
-	-	TRBJ1-5	TRBV12-3/TRBV12-4	CASSQGVQPQHF	TGTGCCAGCAGCCAGGGAGTTCAGCCCCAGCATTTT
-	-	TRBJ1-4	TRBV5-1	CASSLVAATNEKLFF	TGCGCCAGCAGCTTGGTGGCAGCAACTAATGAAAAACTGTTTTTT
-	-	TRBJ2-5	TRBV9	CASSDGRGAGETQYF	TGTGCCAGCAGCGATGGCAGGGGGGCGGGAGAGACCCAGTACTTC
-	-	TRBJ2-7	TRBV7-2	CASSIAYEQYF	TGTGCCAGTTCGATCGCGTACGAGCAGTACTTC
-	-	TRBJ1-2	TRBV4-1	CASSPDSTRYGYTF	TGCGCCAGCAGCCCGGACAGTACCCGCTATGGCTACACCTTC
-	-	TRBJ2-7	TRBV30	CAWSLFGTYEQYF	TGTGCCTGGTCCCTTTTTGGGACCTACGAGCAGTACTTC
-	-	TRBJ1-6	TRBV9	CASSPTGLHNSPLHF	TGTGCCAGCAGCCCGACCGGGTTGCATAATTCACCCCTCCACTTT
-	once	TRBJ1-2	TRBV4-1	CASSQEFWEGGGGYTF	TGCGCCAGCAGCCAAGAGTTTTGGGAAGGGGGTGGTGGCTACACCTTC
-	-	TRBJ1-2	TRBV27	CASSYKGTYGYTF	TGTGCCAGCAGTTATAAGGGAACCTATGGCTACACCTTC
-	few	TRBJ1-2	TRBV2	CASSSDNNYGYTF	TGTGCCAGCAGTTCGGACAACAACTATGGCTACACCTTC
TRBD1	-	TRBJ1-5	TRBV11-2	CASSLPGQVFRCNQPQHF	TGTGCCAGCAGCCTGCCGGGACAGGTCTTTCGTTGCAATCAGCCCCAGCATTTT
-	-	TRBJ2-2	TRBV5-6	CASSLLGVGTGELFF	TGTGCCAGCAGCTTGCTCGGGGTTGGCACCGGGGAGCTGTTTTTT
-	once	TRBJ1-6	TRBV3-1/TRBV3-2	CASTRDTAGSPLHF	TGTGCCAGCACCAGGGACACGGCAGGATCACCCCTCCACTTT
-	-	TRBJ1-2	TRBV19	CASSIPGVNYGYTF	TGTGCCAGTAGTATCCCCGGAGTCAACTATGGCTACACCTTC
-	-	TRBJ1-2	TRBV30	CAWSVSEVFPYGYTF	TGTGCCTGGAGTGTAAGCGAGGTTTTCCCCTATGGCTACACCTTC
TRBD1	-	TRBJ1-2	TRBV6-5	CASRDLQGAYGYTF	TGTGCCAGCAGAGACCTACAGGGGGCTTATGGCTACACCTTC
TRBD1	once	TRBJ2-7	TRBV10-1	CASLTRGTGIYEQYF	TGCGCCAGCCTTACTAGGGGGACAGGGATCTACGAGCAGTACTTC
-	-	TRBJ1-4	TRBV7-9	CASSLGGQGVNEKLFF	TGTGCCAGCAGCTTAGGTGGGCAGGGTGTTAATGAAAAACTGTTTTTT
TRBD1	-	TRBJ1-4	TRBV7-9	CASSFGQGTNEKLFF	TGTGCCAGCAGCTTTGGACAGGGCACTAATGAAAAACTGTTTTTT
TRBD2	-	TRBJ2-1	TRBV5-1	CASSPTTSGRAYNEQFF	TGCGCCAGCAGCCCGACTACTAGCGGGAGGGCATACAATGAGCAGTTCTTC
-	-	TRBJ1-5	TRBV6-5	CASSFTAQPQHF	TGTGCCAGCAGTTTCACCGCTCAGCCCCAGCATTTT
-	-	TRBJ1-5	TRBV5-8	CASSLTKPQHF	TGTGCCAGCAGCTTAACTAAGCCCCAGCATTTT